The next 27 T cell receptor beta chains were all read from a single sample in a study of blood T cell repertoires in COVID-19. Assay used: immunoSEQ multiplex PCR; TCRdb lists only in-frame clones, some missing. This sample has under 300,000 clones, with around nine tenths found just once. Material for sequencing was peripheral blood. Receptors were obtained from a woman aged 40 to 49 who had recovered from COVID-19.

The chain carries TRBV4-3 and TRBJ2-7, with D tentatively TRBD2 (5 bases). CDR1 is LGHNA and CDR2 is YSLEER in the germline V gene. The CDR3 covers 15 residues. The ends were cut back, 4 bases at V and 5 bases at J, with 18 bases in the middle. The CDR3 DNA reads TGCGCCAGCAGCCGCGGAGGCGGGTCCGGGAACGAGCAGTACTTC. Translating gives CASSRGGGSGNEQYF.

The rearrangement joins TRBV5-6 to TRBJ1-3, with a possible D match to TRBD1 (5 bases). Germline V CDR1 and CDR2: SGHDT, YYEEEE. There are 15 residues in the CDR3. Trimming shortened V by 0 bases and J by 0 bases, and 7 bases separated the two germline ends. This CDR3 reads CASSLGQLSGNTIYF. The CDR3 nucleotides read TGTGCCAGCAGCTTGGGACAGCTCTCTGGAAACACCATATATTTT.

The chain is built from TRBV7-2 and TRBJ1-3; the D gene is possibly TRBD1 (5 bases). The V end was cut by 2 bases, the J end by 8 bases, with 7 bases between. The germline gives CDR1 SGHTA, CDR2 FQGNSA. The CDR3 runs 12 residues. The CDR3 bases are TGTGCCAGCAGCTTAAGGGGTGACACCATATATTTT. Its protein is CASSLRGDTIYF.

This clone was recorded once. CDR3 nucleotide sequence: TGTGCCAGCAGCTCGGAACCGTTCAGGGGGGCAGGCTACGAGCAGTACTTC. It specifies CASSSEPFRGAGYEQYF. This chain uses TRBV7-6 with TRBJ2-7, with D possibly being TRBD1 (7 bases). Germline CDR1 reads SGHVS; CDR2 reads FNYEAQ. V lost 4 bases, J lost 3 bases, and 22 bases lay in between. The CDR3 sequence is 17 residues long. Full variable domain (rest looked up from reference TRBV7-6 and TRBJ2-7): GAGVSQSPRYKVTKRGQDVALRCDPISGHVSLYWYRQALGQGPEFLTYFNYEAQQDKSGLPNDRFSAERPEGSISTLTIQRTEQRDSAMYRCASSSEPFRGAGYEQYFGPGTRLTVT.

The chain carries TRBV6-6 and TRBJ2-7, with 11 bases that match TRBD2. Germline V lookup: CDR1 MNHNY, CDR2 SVGAGI (reference sequence). This CDR3 has 14 amino acids. V was clipped by 6 bases and J by 4 bases; unmatched bases: 5. CDR3 in amino acids: CASSRTSGSYEQYF. CDR3 nucleotides: TGTGCCAGCAGCAGGACTAGCGGGTCTTACGAGCAGTACTTC.

Only a few counts were recorded for this clone. This rearrangement joins TRBV7-6 to TRBJ1-6; D is perhaps TRBD1 (6 bases). Germline V gene data show CDR1 as SGHVS and CDR2 as FNYEAQ. V lost 0 bases and J lost 4, with 13 bases in between. This CDR3 is built from 17 residues. The CDR3 region is CASSLAGEGEYNSPLHF. CDR3 coding DNA: TGTGCCAGCAGCTTAGCGGGGGAGGGGGAATATAATTCACCCCTCCACTTT.

This chain connects TRBV5-6 to TRBJ1-2, with TRBD1 identical over 7 bases. The V segment lost 2 bases and the J segment 7 bases; nucleotides outside the gene matches: 8. The CDR3 has 14 amino acids. Germline V gene lookup returns CDR1 SGHDT and CDR2 YYEEEE. CDR3 nucleotide sequence: TGTGCCAGCAGCTTTACAGGGGTAGGACGTGGCTACACCTTC. Residues: CASSFTGVGRGYTF.

This clone was recorded a few times. The V gene is TRBV4-2, the J gene TRBJ1-6; no reliable D call. The CDR3 length is 14 residues. V was pared by 1 base and J by 6 bases, with 7 bases between. In germline, CDR1 is LGHNA, CDR2 YNFKEQ. CDR3 residues: CASSQASANSPLHF. The DNA for the CDR3 is TGTGCCAGCAGCCAAGCGAGCGCTAATTCACCCCTCCACTTT.

CDR3 coding DNA: TGTGCCAGCAGCCAAGATCGGTACTTC. Encoded protein: CASSQDRYF. J is TRBJ2-7 and V is TRBV3-1 (or the pseudogene TRBV3-2); unclear D gene. Trimming pared 0 bases from V and 12 bases from J, leaving 3 bases between. This CDR3 comprises 9 residues. Germline CDR1 is LGHDT and CDR2 is YNNKEL (reference sequence).

The chain carries TRBV18 and TRBJ1-2, with D tentatively TRBD1 (5 bases). Deletions cut 2 bases from V and 3 bases from J, with 10 bases between. This CDR3 has 14 amino acids. The germline CDR1 and CDR2 sequences are KGHSH and LQKENI. The CDR3 DNA is TGTGCCAGCTCACCAAATGACAGCCACTATGGCTACACCTTC. Protein product: CASSPNDSHYGYTF.

Here the CDR3 DNA reads TGTGCCAGCAGCCTTAGAGGGAACACTGAAGCTTTCTTT. It translates to CASSLRGNTEAFF. The V gene is TRBV3-1 (or the pseudogene TRBV3-2), the J gene TRBJ1-1; D is uncertain. Germline V lookup: CDR1 LGHDT, CDR2 YNNKEL (reference sequence). Between the trimmed V and J ends, which lost 4 bases and 1 base, there was a span of 7 bases. The CDR3 is made up of 13 amino acids.

In its sample, this clone was seen a few times. The same CDR3 can be traced to other DNA sequences in this sample. This rearrangement joins TRBV2 to TRBJ1-6, with D possibly being TRBD1 (5 bases). Germline V gene sequence: CDR1 SNHLY, CDR2 FYNNEI. This CDR3 spans 22 amino acids. V gave up 1 base and J gave up 0 bases, with 25 bases separating them. The CDR3 DNA is TGTGCCAGCAGTGAAGGAGTCCGAGGAGGGGACGGTGTTGGCTCCTATAATTCACCCCTCCACTTT. Residues: CASSEGVRGGDGVGSYNSPLHF.

The V gene is TRBV7-9, the J gene TRBJ2-1; D not resolved. CDR3 size: 11 residues. The germline V and J ends were trimmed by 4 bases and 7 bases, with 5 bases remaining between them. The germline V gene has CDR1 SEHNR and CDR2 FQNEAQ (reference sequence). For the CDR3, the DNA is TGTGCCAGCAGCTCCCCAAATGAGCAGTTCTTC. Its translation is CASSSPNEQFF.

The V call is TRBV3-1 (or the pseudogene TRBV3-2), the J call TRBJ1-2; maybe TRBD1 (5 bases). CDR3 size: 14 residues. Trimming cost V 2 bases and J 1 base, with 8 bases left between them. The V gene's germline CDR1 is LGHDT and CDR2 YNNKEL (reference sequence). Written as DNA, the CDR3 is TGTGCCAGCAGCCAACCAGGGATTAACTATGGCTACACCTTC. Translating it yields CASSQPGINYGYTF.

This chain uses TRBV28 with TRBJ1-2; TRBD1 matches at 7 bases. The CDR3 loop spans 13 amino acids. In germline, CDR1 is MDHEN, CDR2 SYDVKM. Trimming took 6 bases from V and 4 from J; bases not matched to a gene: 5. The CDR3 is CASRSDRVYGYTF. The CDR3 DNA reads as TGTGCCAGCAGGAGCGACAGGGTCTATGGCTACACCTTC.

The chain uses TRBV29-1 and TRBJ2-7; 10 bases map to TRBD1. The V gene end was trimmed by 6 bases and the J gene end by 4 bases; junction bases not matched to a gene: 3. Germline loops: CDR1 SQVTM, CDR2 ANQGSEA. This CDR3 is built from 12 residues. This CDR3 is CSVEDRGYEQYF. CDR3 coding DNA: TGCAGCGTGGAGGACAGGGGGTACGAGCAGTACTTC.

The rearrangement joins TRBV2 to TRBJ2-7, with TRBD1 matching 10 bases. In germline, CDR1 is SNHLY, CDR2 FYNNEI. With 6 bases clipped from V and 4 bases from J, the junction kept 9 bases outside the gene matches. The CDR3 has 15 residues. CDR3 bases: TGTGCCAGCAGCCAAGGGACAGGGGAAGGGTACGAGCAGTACTTC. It translates to CASSQGTGEGYEQYF.

This sequence joins TRBV27 and TRBJ1-3; 9 nucleotides match TRBD1. CDR3 size: 14 residues. With 6 bases clipped from V and 3 bases from J, the junction kept 3 bases outside the gene matches. Germline CDR1 MNHEY, CDR2 SMNVEV (reference sequence). The CDR3 sequence is CASRGTGLGNTIYF. The CDR3 DNA sequence: TGTGCCAGCAGAGGGACAGGGCTTGGAAACACCATATATTTT.

The rearrangement links TRBV24-1 to TRBJ2-1, with 8 nucleotides matching TRBD1. V lost 1 base, J lost 8 bases, and 6 bases stayed unmatched. In germline, CDR1 is KGHDR, CDR2 SFDVKD. The CDR3 is 15 amino acids. For the CDR3, the DNA is TGTGCCACCAGTGATTTAGCAGGGGGCAGGTATGAGCAGTTCTTC. Protein product: CATSDLAGGRYEQFF.

The chain is built from TRBV7-8 and TRBJ2-7, with unresolved D. CDR1 and CDR2 from the germline V gene are SGHVS and FQNEAQ. CDR3 length: 14 residues. The V end lost 2 bases, the J end lost 4 bases, and 12 bases lay between the germline ends. The CDR3 reads CASSLRVGIYEQYF. The CDR3 nucleotides are TGTGCCAGCAGCTTACGCGTCGGTATTTACGAGCAGTACTTC.

This clone was picked up a small number of times. The gene calls are TRBV6-7 and TRBJ2-2, with D maybe TRBD1 (6 bases). TRBV6-7 is designated an ORF whose function remains uncertain. Trimming pared 4 bases from V and 3 bases from J, leaving 27 bases between. This CDR3 has 20 amino acids. Written as DNA, the CDR3 is TGTGCCAGCAGTTGGCGACAGGTCGGGCTACGGAAAGGGGACACCGGGGAGCTGTTTTTT. The encoded protein is CASSWRQVGLRKGDTGELFF.

The chain has TRBV28 and TRBJ1-5; 7 bases are a match to TRBD1. The CDR3 has 14 residues. Germline-derived CDR1 and CDR2 are MDHEN and SYDVKM. V lost 6 bases to trimming and J lost 5 bases; unmatched junction nucleotides: 7. The CDR3 DNA is TGTGCCAGCAGGCCTGACAGGGACCATCAGCCCCAGCATTTT. Translating it yields CASRPDRDHQPQHF.

This chain connects TRBV11-3 to TRBJ2-3; 10 bases match TRBD1. The germline V gene has CDR1 SGHNT and CDR2 YENEEA. Trimming at V came to 4 bases and at J to 2 bases, leaving 3 bases not matched to a gene. The CDR3 sequence is 15 residues long. The CDR3 reads CASSSGQGDTDTQYF. As DNA, the CDR3 is TGTGCCAGCAGCTCAGGACAGGGGGACACAGATACGCAGTATTTT.

The rearrangement links TRBV5-1 to TRBJ2-7; 7 positions match TRBD1. Germline CDR1 SGHRS, CDR2 YFSETQ. With V trimmed by 0 bases and J by 3 bases, 6 bases remained unmatched. CDR3 length equals 15 residues. Here the CDR3 reads CASSLATGPNYEQYF. The CDR3 DNA is TGCGCCAGCAGCTTGGCGACAGGGCCCAACTACGAGCAGTACTTC.

The chain combines TRBV18 with TRBJ2-2; no definite D call. Trimming removed 2 bases at V and 0 bases at J, with 7 bases between. The CDR3 covers 15 residues. CDR1 KGHSH and CDR2 LQKENI come from the germline V gene. DNA of the CDR3: TGTGCCAGCTCACCAGGGCTTACGAACACCGGGGAGCTGTTTTTT. This translates into CASSPGLTNTGELFF.

The CDR3 DNA follows: TGTGCCAGCAGTGAATTTAATGGCTACACCTTC. As protein: CASSEFNGYTF. The V and J genes are TRBV2 and TRBJ1-2; D is unclear. Germline V gene lookup returns CDR1 SNHLY and CDR2 FYNNEI. Between the trimmed V and J ends, which lost 2 bases and 6 bases, there was a span of 4 bases. This CDR3 spans 11 amino acids.

The CDR3 nucleotides are TGCGCCAGCAGCCCTCCATTTCTAGCGGAGGACAATGAGCAGTTCTTC. It specifies CASSPPFLAEDNEQFF. The V call is TRBV5-1, the J call TRBJ2-1; 7 bases fit TRBD2. Germline V CDR1 and CDR2: SGHRS, YFSETQ. The CDR3 runs 16 residues. J was trimmed by 5 bases and V by 4 bases; bases with no gene match: 12.